This TCR beta chain is from a study of chemoradiotherapy in HPV16-positive cancers. Study-wide background: Two HPV16-positive patients' cells yielded candidate HPV-specific clones and common motifs.

Sequencing used immunoSEQ multiplex PCR; TCRdb keeps in-frame clones, though not all of them. There are about 10,000 clones in the sample; 65% to 70% occur only once, and 13% to 15% lies in the top ten. Overall study findings and caveats: HPV-responsive T-cell expansion during chemoradiotherapy was linked to improved recurrence-free survival in HPV16-positive patients. Candidate HPV-specific clones and E7-related TCR motifs grew in tumor during treatment.

Comment on this clone: Its antigen is unidentified.

The junction had 7 bases not matched to a gene; V was cut back by 4 bases and J by 0 bases. CDR3 size: 16 residues. Per germline, CDR1 SGHNT and CDR2 YYREEE (reference sequence). The sequence was obtained from a human donor with HPV-associated anogenital cancer. This specimen was taken from a patient who underwent chemoradiotherapy. This chain links TRBV5-4 with TRBJ2-3, with TRBD1 matching 8 bases. CDR3 residues: CASSPWTGSSTDTQYF. In DNA, the CDR3 is TGTGCCAGCAGCCCGTGGACAGGGTCTAGCACAGATACGCAGTATTTT.